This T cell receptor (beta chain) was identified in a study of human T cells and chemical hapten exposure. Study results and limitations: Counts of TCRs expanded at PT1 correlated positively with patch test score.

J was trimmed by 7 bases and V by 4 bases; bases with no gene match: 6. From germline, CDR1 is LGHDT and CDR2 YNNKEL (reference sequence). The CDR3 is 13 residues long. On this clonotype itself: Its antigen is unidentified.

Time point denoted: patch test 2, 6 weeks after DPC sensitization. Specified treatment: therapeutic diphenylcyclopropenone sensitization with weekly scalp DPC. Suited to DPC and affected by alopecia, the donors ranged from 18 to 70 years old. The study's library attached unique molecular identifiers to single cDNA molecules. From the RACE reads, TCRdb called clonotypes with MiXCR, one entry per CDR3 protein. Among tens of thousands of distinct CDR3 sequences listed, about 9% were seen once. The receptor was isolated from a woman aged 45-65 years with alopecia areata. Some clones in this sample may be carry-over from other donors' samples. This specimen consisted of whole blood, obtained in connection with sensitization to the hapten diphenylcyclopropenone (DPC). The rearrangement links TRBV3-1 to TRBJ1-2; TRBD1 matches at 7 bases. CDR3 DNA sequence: TGTGCCAGCAGCCCACAGGGGCCTACTGGCTACACCTTC. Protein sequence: CASSPQGPTGYTF.